These 22 T cell receptor beta chains share one sample of origin, sequenced in a study of CD8 T cells in ankylosing spondylitis. TCRdb processed the 5' RACE reads anew with MiXCR; each CDR3 protein has one entry. This sample has roughly 250,000 distinct CDR3 sequences, with roughly 8.6% found just once. Source material: blood, either unsorted or a sorted T cell fraction (not recorded which). These receptor sequences come from a male donor with ankylosing spondylitis or in good health (not recorded which).

This clonotype came up many times. The chain combines TRBV11-3 with TRBJ2-7; D remains ambiguous. Looked up from germline, CDR1 is SGHNT and CDR2 is YENEEA. The CDR3 sequence is 15 residues long. V lost 1 base, J lost 3 bases, and 13 bases lay in between. In nucleotides, the CDR3 is TGTGCCAGCAGCTTAGGGTCGGCCGGCTTCTACGAGCAGTACTTC. Encoded protein: CASSLGSAGFYEQYF.

This clonotype has only a few counts. The J gene is TRBJ1-6, the V gene TRBV5-1; 8 nucleotides agree with TRBD1. Germline CDR1 and CDR2: SGHRS and YFSETQ. This CDR3 region has 16 residues. J gave up 7 bases and V 0 bases, and 6 bases lay outside the gene matches. The CDR3 loop reads CASSLGIAGGNSPLHF. For the CDR3, the DNA is TGCGCCAGCAGCTTGGGAATTGCAGGGGGCAATTCACCCCTCCACTTT.

This clonotype appeared a few times. The V call is TRBV6-1, the J call TRBJ2-5; D is undetermined. Germline V gene data show CDR1 as MNHNS and CDR2 as SASEGT. V was clipped by 7 bases and J by 0 bases, with 9 bases between them. The CDR3 has 13 amino acids. The CDR3 DNA reads TGTGCCAGCACCCTGGACCACCAAGAGACCCAGTACTTC. Translation: CASTLDHQETQYF.

The chain carries TRBV20-1 and TRBJ2-7; 8 bases are shared with TRBD1. This CDR3 contains 12 residues. V shed 6 bases and J 3 bases; nucleotides not matched to a gene: 4. Germline CDR1 reads DFQATT; CDR2 reads SNEGSKA (reference sequence). The CDR3 sequence: CSASGQGYEQYF. The CDR3 DNA reads as TGCAGTGCCTCCGGACAGGGCTACGAGCAGTACTTC.

This clonotype was recorded many times. The V call is TRBV20-1, the J call TRBJ2-7; 11 bases agree with TRBD2. In germline, CDR1 is DFQATT, CDR2 SNEGSKA (reference sequence). This CDR3 is built from 15 residues. J gave up 4 bases and V 4 bases, and 9 bases lay outside the gene matches. This chain's CDR3 is CSANGRLAGFYEQYF. DNA of the CDR3: TGCAGTGCTAATGGAAGACTAGCGGGGTTTTACGAGCAGTACTTC.

The chain employs TRBV20-1 and TRBJ2-4; no firm D call. V dropped 4 bases and J dropped 0 bases, with 7 bases sitting between them. Per the germline V gene, CDR1 is DFQATT and CDR2 is SNEGSKA (reference sequence). The CDR3 totals 13 residues. CDR3 in amino acids: CSAKSTAKNIQYF. The CDR3 DNA follows: TGCAGTGCTAAGAGCACAGCCAAAAACATTCAGTACTTC.

This clonotype was counted between two and nine times. The chain couples TRBV20-1 to TRBJ2-2; tentative D call: TRBD2 (6 bases). The CDR3 has 15 residues. CDR1 and CDR2 (germline): DFQATT, SNEGSKA (reference sequence). V was pared by 0 bases and J by 0 bases, with 8 bases between. The CDR3: CSAREGGANTGELFF. In DNA form, the CDR3 reads TGCAGTGCTAGAGAAGGAGGGGCGAACACCGGGGAGCTGTTTTTT.

The chain is built from TRBV23-1 and TRBJ2-1, with TRBD2 matching over 7 bases. TRBV23-1 is sorted into the ORF group, with uncertain function. J gave up 8 bases and V 4 bases, and 14 bases lay outside the gene matches. The length of the CDR3 is 16 residues. As DNA, the CDR3 is TGCGCCAGCAGTCGGGGGGGAGCGGGATTGGTTGATGAGCAGTTCTTC. Amino acids: CASSRGGAGLVDEQFF.

The CDR3 DNA is TGTGCCAGCAGCCGGGGTAGTGTCGGAGGGGGGAACATTCAGTACTTC. This codes for CASSRGSVGGGNIQYF. The chain carries TRBV7-2 and TRBJ2-4; D assignment may be TRBD1 or TRBD2 (6 bases each). The CDR3 has 16 amino acids. V was shortened by 5 bases and J by 7 bases, with 21 bases between the two germline ends. Germline V gene data show CDR1 as SGHTA and CDR2 as FQGNSA.

This clonotype was counted ten times or more. The chain links TRBV7-2 to TRBJ2-7, with TRBD1 as a possible D gene (6 bases). Trimming removed 6 bases from V and 1 base from J, with 10 bases in between. CDR3 length equals 13 residues. The germline V gene encodes CDR1 SGHTA and CDR2 FQGNSA. CDR3 nucleotide sequence: TGTGCCAGCAGACAGGGAGTTTCCTACGAGCAGTACTTC. This translates into CASRQGVSYEQYF.

This clonotype was counted ten times or more. The J gene is TRBJ1-1, the V gene TRBV29-1; 7 positions agree with TRBD1. The trim removed 7 bases at V and 5 bases at J, leaving 7 bases unmatched. The CDR3 loop spans 12 amino acids. Per the germline V gene, CDR1 is SQVTM and CDR2 is ANQGSEA. The CDR3 protein is CSARQGRTEAFF. For the CDR3, the DNA is TGCAGCGCCCGACAGGGTCGGACTGAAGCTTTCTTT.

This chain joins TRBV6-1 and TRBJ2-7; possibly TRBD2 for D (6 bases). V was pared by 7 bases and J by 1 base, with 14 bases between. The CDR3 runs 14 residues. Germline values: CDR1 MNHNS, CDR2 SASEGT. The CDR3 reads CASNVWGESYEQYF. Written as DNA, the CDR3 is TGTGCCAGCAATGTCTGGGGGGAGTCCTACGAGCAGTACTTC.

The sample holds many counts of this clonotype. The rearrangement links TRBV19 to TRBJ1-1, with D possibly being TRBD1 (6 bases). There are 14 residues in the CDR3. Germline V gene lookup returns CDR1 LNHDA and CDR2 SQIVND (reference sequence). The V and J ends lost 6 bases and 0 bases respectively, with 11 bases between them. This chain's CDR3 is CASRSTGLNTEAFF. The CDR3, as DNA: TGTGCCAGTAGATCTACAGGGTTGAACACTGAAGCTTTCTTT.

This clonotype turned up a few times. The V and J genes are TRBV7-9 and TRBJ2-1; D perhaps matches TRBD1 (5 bases). The CDR3 covers 14 residues. Germline V gives CDR1 SEHNR, CDR2 FQNEAQ (reference sequence). Trimming left V 4 bases short and J 7 bases short, with 14 bases between. CDR3 protein: CASSWAGLKNEQFF. CDR3 nucleotides: TGTGCCAGCAGCTGGGCAGGGCTGAAGAATGAGCAGTTCTTC.

The chain combines TRBV30 with TRBJ2-6; the D gene is possibly TRBD2 (6 bases). CDR3 size: 15 residues. The V end lost 1 base, the J end lost 1 base, and 8 bases lay between the germline ends. Per the germline V gene, CDR1 is GTSNPN and CDR2 is SVGIG (reference sequence). The CDR3 DNA is TGTGCCTGGAGTGAAGGGACTTCTGGGGCCAACGTCCTGACTTTC. Translating gives CAWSEGTSGANVLTF.

In this sample, this clonotype turned up many times. V is TRBV11-2 and J is TRBJ2-2; 16 bases map to TRBD2. Germline V CDR1 and CDR2: SGHAT, FQNNGV. V gave up 1 base and J gave up 4 bases; unmatched junction bases: 3. The CDR3 is 18 amino acids. The DNA of the CDR3 is TGTGCCAGCAGCTTAGTGGGACTAGCGGGAGGGATCACCGGGGAGCTGTTTTTT. Its translation: CASSLVGLAGGITGELFF.

This clonotype occurred many times. The chain joins TRBV29-1 to TRBJ2-3; TRBD1 is a possible D gene (5 bases). From germline, CDR1 is SQVTM and CDR2 ANQGSEA. V was trimmed by 4 bases and J by 0 bases, leaving 8 bases between them. The CDR3 runs to 13 residues. The CDR3 reads CSVAQGSTDTQYF. CDR3 in DNA: TGCAGCGTTGCCCAGGGAAGCACAGATACGCAGTATTTT.

This clonotype has a handful of counts. The rearrangement joins TRBV6-1 to TRBJ2-3; 10 nucleotides align to TRBD2. CDR1 MNHNS and CDR2 SASEGT come from the germline V gene. CDR3 length equals 19 residues. V lost 6 bases and J lost 0; bases outside the gene matches: 15. The chain's CDR3 is CASSLYHGLAVISTDTQYF. DNA for the CDR3: TGTGCCAGCAGCCTATACCACGGACTAGCGGTAATTAGCACAGATACGCAGTATTTT.

This clonotype was recorded a few times. This CDR3 is CSAHNRDRGSYEQYF. As DNA, the CDR3 is TGCAGTGCACATAACCGGGACAGGGGATCGTACGAGCAGTACTTC. This chain connects TRBV20-1 to TRBJ2-7; 10 positions match TRBD1. CDR3 length: 15 amino acids. Per the germline V gene, CDR1 is DFQATT and CDR2 is SNEGSKA (reference sequence). J lost 4 bases, V lost 6 bases, and 12 bases had no gene match.

This clonotype was found many times. The rearrangement links TRBV20-1 to TRBJ1-2; 7 bases line up with TRBD1. This CDR3 has 13 residues. The germline gives CDR1 DFQATT, CDR2 SNEGSKA (reference sequence). With 5 bases clipped from V and 4 bases from J, the junction kept 7 bases outside the gene matches. CDR3 DNA: TGCAGTGCTGGGACCAGGGGGGGCTATGGCTACACCTTC. Amino acid sequence: CSAGTRGGYGYTF.

Many counts were recorded for this clonotype. The gene calls are TRBV20-1 and TRBJ2-1; D remains ambiguous. The V gene's germline CDR1 is DFQATT and CDR2 SNEGSKA (reference sequence). The CDR3 has 15 residues. Between the trimmed V and J ends, which lost 4 bases and 10 bases, there was a span of 23 bases. CDR3: CSAIRYGEPGAEQFF. CDR3 DNA: TGCAGTGCTATAAGGTATGGGGAACCGGGCGCAGAGCAGTTCTTC.

This clonotype was seen more than once but under ten times. This chain uses TRBV7-2 with TRBJ1-2; D is possibly TRBD1 (5 bases). The CDR3 consists of 14 residues. The V end lost 5 bases, the J end lost 3 bases, and 13 bases lay between the germline ends. CDR1 and CDR2 (germline): SGHTA, FQGNSA. The CDR3 loop reads CASSLGVRDYGYTF. The CDR3 coding sequence is TGTGCCAGCAGCCTAGGGGTTAGAGACTATGGCTACACCTTC.